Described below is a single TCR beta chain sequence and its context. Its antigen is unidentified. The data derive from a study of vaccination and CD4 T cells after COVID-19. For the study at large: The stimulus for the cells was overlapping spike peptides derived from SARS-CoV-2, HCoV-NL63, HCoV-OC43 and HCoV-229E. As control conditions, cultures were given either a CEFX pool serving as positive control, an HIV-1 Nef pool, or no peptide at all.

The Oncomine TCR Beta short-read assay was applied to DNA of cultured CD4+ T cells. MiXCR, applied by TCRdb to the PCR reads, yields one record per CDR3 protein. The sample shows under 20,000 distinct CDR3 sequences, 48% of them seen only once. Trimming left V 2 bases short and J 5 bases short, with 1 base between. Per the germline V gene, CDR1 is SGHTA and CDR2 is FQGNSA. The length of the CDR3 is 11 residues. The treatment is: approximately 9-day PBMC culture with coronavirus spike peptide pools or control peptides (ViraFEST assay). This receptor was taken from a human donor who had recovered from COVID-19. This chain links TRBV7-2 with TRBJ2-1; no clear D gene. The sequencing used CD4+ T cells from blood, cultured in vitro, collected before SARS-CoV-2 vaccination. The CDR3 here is CASSLNNEQFF. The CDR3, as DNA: TGTGCCAGCAGCTTAAACAATGAGCAGTTCTTC.